The sequence of this TCR beta chain was determined in a study of T cell responses to AZD1222 COVID-19 vaccine. Study results and limitations: Close to half of all spike-specific TCRs reportedly target regions of the variants that are unmutated. Across the whole spike, CD4 TCRs peaked at regions 160-218 and 743-854. Recipients of two AZD1222 doses showed rising Spike-specific TCR breadth and depth.

V lost 2 bases and J lost 11, with 13 bases in between. Germline V gene lookup returns CDR1 SGHDN and CDR2 FVKESK. The CDR3 is 14 amino acids. Notes on this clone: Its specificity is not known.

Assay: immunoSEQ multiplex PCR; the TCRdb copy retains only in-frame clones and omits some. The sample holds 130,000 or so clones; around 84% are singletons and the top ten take 9% to 15%. The input for sequencing was peripheral blood, taken on day 0 of AZD1222 vaccination. This chain connects TRBV14 to TRBJ1-6, with no clear D. The receptor was isolated from an adult in good health. The CDR3 loop is CASSQTGGLAPLHF. The CDR3 DNA sequence: TGTGCCAGCAGCCAAACGGGCGGGCTCGCACCCCTCCACTTT. The full variable domain, with the rest looked up from reference TRBV14 and TRBJ1-6, is EAGVTQFPSHSVIEKGQTVTLRCDPISGHDNLYWYRRVMGKEIKFLLHFVKESKQDESGMPNNRFLAERTGGTYSTLKVQPAELEDSGVYFCASSQTGGLAPLHFGNGTRLTVT.